This is a list of T cell receptor beta chains from one sample in a study of blood T cell repertoires in COVID-19. Method: immunoSEQ multiplex PCR; TCRdb's copy keeps in-frame clones and lacks some. Of 250,000 to 350,000 clones in the sample, more than 75% were seen once. Sequencing was carried out using peripheral blood. These receptor sequences come from a woman in her forties or fifties with acute or convalescent COVID-19. The CDR3 runs from the conserved cysteine through the conserved F or W. The D gene is left open where the match is weak. Some rows have no size entry. The others give once, few or many, or a class for an expanded clone.

>TRBJ2-7|NA|NA|TRBV7-2
CASRLSLGSDEQYF
TGTGCCAGCCGCCTTTCTCTCGGGAGTGACGAGCAGTACTTC
>TRBJ2-3|NA|NA|TRBV5-1
CASYDSGTNADTQYF
TGCGCCAGCTACGACTCCGGGACAAATGCAGATACGCAGTATTTT
>TRBJ1-1|NA|NA|TRBV7-2
CASSVQGHAFF
TGTGCCAGCAGCGTACAGGGCCACGCTTTCTTT
>TRBJ2-7|NA|NA|TRBV11-2
CASSQDRYEQYF
TGTGCCAGCAGCCAGGACAGATACGAGCAGTACTTC
>TRBJ1-5|NA|NA|TRBV19
CASSIWAGDQPQHF
TGTGCCAGTAGTATCTGGGCCGGTGATCAGCCCCAGCATTTT
>TRBJ1-3|TRBD1|NA|TRBV2
CASRGTGDIAGNTIYF
TGTGCCAGCCGGGGGACAGGGGATATCGCTGGAAACACCATATATTTT
>TRBJ2-5|TRBD2|NA|TRBV27
CASSLFVSGGETQYF
TGTGCCAGCAGTTTGTTTGTATCGGGAGGAGAGACCCAGTACTTC
>TRBJ1-4|TRBD1|NA|TRBV27
CASSRGQGNEKLFF
TGTGCCAGCAGTAGGGGACAGGGGAATGAAAAACTGTTTTTT
>TRBJ1-2|NA|NA|TRBV28
CASSLRHILRGYTF
TGTGCCAGCAGTTTAAGACACATCTTAAGGGGCTACACCTTC
>TRBJ2-1|TRBD1|NA|TRBV28
CASSSIADTRGPFF
TGTGCCAGCAGTTCGATAGCTGATACGAGGGGGCCGTTCTTC
>TRBJ1-3|NA|few|TRBV5-1
CASSWGEASGNTIYF
TGCGCCAGCAGCTGGGGGGAGGCCTCTGGAAACACCATATATTTT
>TRBJ1-1|TRBD1|NA|TRBV10-3
CATTDRGFMNTEAFF
TGTGCCACTACGGACAGGGGCTTCATGAACACTGAAGCTTTCTTT
>TRBJ2-6|NA|NA|TRBV5-1
CASSLGRQSSGANVLTF
TGCGCCAGCAGCTTGGGGCGACAATCCTCTGGGGCCAACGTCCTGACTTTC
>TRBJ1-3|TRBD1|few|TRBV18
CASSPSTGENTIYF
TGTGCCAGCTCACCATCGACAGGGGAGAACACCATATATTTT
>TRBJ2-3|TRBD2|NA|TRBV7-8
CASSLRGSGLAGHPDTQYF
TGTGCCAGCAGCTTAAGAGGATCCGGACTAGCGGGACACCCAGATACGCAGTATTTT
>TRBJ1-6|TRBD1|NA|TRBV5-6
CASSFRDSQNNSPLHF
TGTGCCAGCAGCTTCCGGGACAGCCAAAATAATTCACCCCTCCACTTT
>TRBJ2-7|NA|NA|TRBV7-3
CASSPANRVSGSYEQYF
TGTGCCAGCAGCCCAGCGAACAGGGTTTCAGGTTCCTACGAGCAGTACTTC
>TRBJ1-5|NA|NA|TRBV23-1
CASSQLPQPQHF
TGCGCCAGCAGTCAACTTCCCCAGCCCCAGCATTTT
>TRBJ2-7|TRBD1|NA|TRBV11-3
CASSPGTGSYEQYF
TGTGCCAGCAGCCCCGGGACAGGCTCCTACGAGCAGTACTTC
>TRBJ2-5|TRBD1|few|TRBV2
CASSPTGEEETQYF
TGTGCCAGCAGTCCGACAGGGGAGGAAGAGACCCAGTACTTC
>TRBJ2-7|NA|NA|TRBV14
CASSQFIGSPYEQYF
TGTGCCAGCAGCCAGTTTATTGGGAGCCCCTACGAGCAGTACTTC
>TRBJ1-1|TRBD1|NA|TRBV19
CASSIAGTGEAFF
TGTGCCAGTAGTATAGCGGGCACAGGGGAGGCTTTCTTT
>TRBJ1-1|TRBD1|NA|TRBV19
CASSRGQGATGTEAFF
TGTGCCAGTAGCCGGGGACAGGGGGCTACGGGCACTGAAGCTTTCTTT
>TRBJ2-2|TRBD2|once|TRBV28
CASSLDRRTGGNTGELFF
TGTGCCAGCAGTTTAGACCGCCGGACGGGAGGGAACACCGGGGAGCTGTTTTTT
>TRBJ1-3|NA|NA|TRBV7-3
CASSLGGPPGNTIYF
TGTGCCAGCAGCTTAGGAGGGCCGCCTGGAAACACCATATATTTT
>TRBJ2-7|TRBD1|NA|TRBV5-1
CASSSDRGYEQYF
TGCGCCAGCAGCTCGGACAGGGGTTACGAGCAGTACTTC
>TRBJ1-2|TRBD1|NA|TRBV19
CASSPDRGYGYTF
TGTGCCAGTAGCCCCGACAGGGGGTATGGCTACACCTTC
>TRBJ1-3|NA|NA|TRBV6-5
CASSYSRDSGNTIYF
TGTGCCAGCAGTTACTCGAGGGACTCTGGAAACACCATATATTTT
>TRBJ2-5|TRBD1|NA|TRBV6-5
CASNFGTGRETQYF
TGTGCCAGCAATTTCGGGACAGGGAGGGAGACCCAGTACTTC
>TRBJ2-1|TRBD1|NA|TRBV7-2
CASSLFRDSYNEQFF
TGTGCCAGCAGCTTATTCCGGGACAGCTACAATGAGCAGTTCTTC
>TRBJ2-7|NA|NA|TRBV24-1
CATSGGSSYEQYF
TGTGCCACCAGTGGAGGGAGCTCCTACGAGCAGTACTTC
>TRBJ2-5|NA|NA|TRBV3-1/TRBV3-2
CASSQDSERQETQYF
TGTGCCAGCAGCCAAGATAGTGAACGCCAAGAGACCCAGTACTTC
>TRBJ2-1|TRBD2|NA|TRBV27
CASSRPGLAGGLNEQFF
TGTGCCAGCAGTCGACCGGGACTAGCGGGAGGACTCAATGAGCAGTTCTTC
>TRBJ1-1|NA|NA|TRBV28
CASEDITLEAFF
TGTGCCAGCGAGGACATAACCCTCGAAGCTTTCTTT
>TRBJ1-5|NA|NA|TRBV7-2
CASSFWSGQPQHF
TGTGCCAGCAGCTTTTGGTCGGGTCAGCCCCAGCATTTT
>TRBJ1-5|TRBD1|NA|TRBV28
CASSPGQANQPQHF
TGTGCCAGCAGTCCGGGACAGGCTAATCAGCCCCAGCATTTT
>TRBJ1-3|NA|NA|TRBV5-1
CASSLGQLISGNTIYF
TGCGCCAGCAGCTTGGGACAGTTGATATCTGGAAACACCATATATTTT
>TRBJ2-7|TRBD1|NA|TRBV6-5
CASSSSVTGNVWQYF
TGTGCCAGCTCCTCTTCCGTGACAGGGAACGTATGGCAGTACTTC
>TRBJ2-2|TRBD1|NA|TRBV5-4
CASHRDRANTGELFF
TGTGCCAGCCACCGGGACAGGGCGAACACCGGGGAGCTGTTTTTT
>TRBJ2-1|TRBD2|NA|TRBV9
CASSLLAGGSYNEQFF
TGTGCCAGCAGCTTATTAGCGGGAGGCTCCTACAATGAGCAGTTCTTC
>TRBJ2-7|NA|NA|TRBV7-9
CASSLEAGYEQYF
TGTGCCAGCAGCTTAGAGGCAGGATACGAGCAGTACTTC
>TRBJ1-1|NA|NA|TRBV7-3
CASSLRLSPMNTEAFF
TGTGCCAGCAGCTTAAGACTTTCTCCCATGAACACTGAAGCTTTCTTT
>TRBJ2-5|NA|NA|TRBV29-1
CSVEDGPQQETQYF
TGCAGCGTTGAAGATGGGCCACAACAAGAGACCCAGTACTTC
>TRBJ2-7|NA|few|TRBV29-1
CSVELGSYEQYF
TGCAGCGTTGAACTAGGCTCCTACGAGCAGTACTTC
>TRBJ2-6|NA|NA|TRBV25-1
CASSNGNVLTF
TGTGCCAGCAGTAACGGTAACGTCCTGACTTTC
>TRBJ2-1|TRBD2|once|TRBV7-2
CASSLVPGAGGPAYNEQFF
TGTGCCAGCAGCTTAGTCCCTGGAGCGGGAGGACCCGCATACAATGAGCAGTTCTTC
>TRBJ1-2|NA|NA|TRBV28
CASSLDYTSYGYTF
TGTGCCAGCAGTTTAGATTACACCTCCTATGGCTACACCTTC